The sequence of this T cell receptor (beta chain) was determined in a study of cytomegalovirus exposure and HLA in healthy donors. PCR employed 60 Vbeta and 13 Jbeta primers. The assay was immunoSEQ multiplex PCR, and TCRdb's table has in-frame clones only and misses some. Of around 170,000 clones listed, approximately 84% are singletons. Trimming took off 4 bases at V and 0 bases at J, with 7 bases between the two ends. Germline assignment: CDR1 SGHTA and CDR2 FQGNSA. The CDR3 sequence is 13 residues long. Note on this clone: No antigen is known for it.

Points from the study as a whole: Later analysis identified several of the most significant clusters that appeared linked to common viral pathogens. Specific recognition of CMV antigens was confirmed in vitro for a few chains (all CMV-associated). A later analysis reportedly identified an Asian-associated ancestry cluster as carrying fewer N-insertions than the 666-donor mean. A later analysis linked a missense variant in DCLRE1C to the trimming of TCR beta V and J genes.

The rearrangement joins TRBV7-2 to TRBJ2-7; D remains ambiguous. This clonotype was sampled from a man aged 45 to 65 in good health and CMV-seronegative. Sequenced sample: PBMCs. The CDR3 here is CASSSTSSYEQYF. For the CDR3, the DNA is TGTGCCAGCAGCTCGACATCCTCCTACGAGCAGTACTTC.